One and the same sample provided the 5 T cell receptor gamma chains below, sequenced in a study of Vδ1+ human thymocytes. Overall study findings and caveats: Thymic TRG and TRD repertoires appeared highly polyclonal.

Which antigens these TCRs recognize remains unknown. RNA was extracted from the cells and then reverse transcribed. Pooled V-gene forward primers with one constant-region reverse primer generated the CDR3 amplicons by multiplex PCR. TCRdb re-called clones from the multiplex PCR reads via CATT. The table has 9,000 or so gamma-chain clones, approximately 55% seen once. Sequencing was carried out using Vdelta1+ gamma-delta thymocytes from the thymus. Stated subset: FACS-sorted CD3+ TCRalphabeta- TCRVdelta1+ TCRVdelta2- thymocytes. The receptors here all came from a girl under three years old who had congenital heart surgery.

The V and J genes are TRGV5 and TRGJ1 or TRGJ2. Because TCRdb records no J gene, it was assigned here through a match of the DNA to germline. This CDR3 has 14 amino acids. J lost 2 bases, V lost 3 bases, and 7 bases had no gene match. Per the germline V gene, CDR1 is VINAFY and CDR2 is YDVSNSKD. The CDR3 loop reads CATWDVWDYYKKLF. The CDR3 coding sequence is TGTGCCACCTGGGACGTTTGGGATTATTATAAGAAACTCTTT.

The genes are TRGV5 and TRGJ1 or TRGJ2. TCRdb lists no J gene, so it was determined here by aligning the DNA to germline. The CDR3 is 14 amino acids. The germline V gene encodes CDR1 VINAFY and CDR2 YDVSNSKD. V shed 0 bases, J shed 3 bases, and the junction held 5 bases outside the gene matches. The CDR3 region has the DNA TGTGCCACCTGGGACAGGCCAGTTTATTATAAGAAACTCTTT. This codes for CATWDRPVYYKKLF.

This clone was observed a handful of times. The rearrangement joins TRGV4 to TRGJ1 or TRGJ2. The J gene, missing from TCRdb, was assigned here through DNA to germline matching. Germline-derived CDR1 and CDR2 are EGSTGY and YDSYTSSV. The CDR3 extends over 10 amino acids. V dropped 4 bases and J dropped 12; count of bases not matched to a gene: 6. In DNA form, the CDR3 reads TGTGCCACCTGGGAAAGCGTGAAACTCTTT. Amino acids: CATWESVKLF.

As to this clone: Other nucleotide sequences in the sample specify the same CDR3. The chain employs TRGV2 and TRGJ1 or TRGJ2. TCRdb supplies no J gene; here it was assigned by aligning the nucleotide sequence to germline. V gave up 0 bases and J gave up 5 bases; unmatched junction bases: 4. Germline V gene data show CDR1 as EGSNGY and CDR2 as YDSYNSKV. The CDR3 runs to 13 residues. CDR3 loop: CATWDGLDYKKLF. DNA of the CDR3: TGTGCCACCTGGGACGGGCTGGATTATAAGAAACTCTTT.

A note on this clone: Other DNA sequences in the sample encode the same CDR3. The chain employs TRGV2 and TRGJP2. No J gene is reported in TCRdb; it was inferred here by comparing the DNA with germline. CDR1 is EGSNGY, CDR2 YDSYNSKV, per germline. The V segment lost 0 bases and the J segment 2 bases; nucleotides outside the gene matches: 3. The CDR3 loop spans 15 amino acids. DNA for the CDR3: TGTGCCACCTGGGACGGGCGAAGTAGTGATTGGATCAAGACGTTT. The encoded protein is CATWDGRSSDWIKTF.